The table lists the clone carrying this TCR beta chain with a few counts. Isolated RNA was reverse transcribed in full, so expressed TCRB transcripts were sequenced. Clones were read by immunoSEQ multiplex PCR, and TCRdb kept only the in-frame ones, dropping some. This repertoire shows 130,000 to 150,000 clones, 48% found once; its top ten account for under 0.45%. This sample was taken from a study of beta chain features in type 1 diabetes. A CD45RO/CCR7/CD25/CD127/CD95/CD27 panel sorted naive, central memory, regulatory and stem cell-like memory CD4+ cells. V lost 6 bases to trimming and J lost 0 bases; unmatched junction nucleotides: 5. Germline CDR1 reads ENHRY; CDR2 reads SYGVKD. The CDR3 spans 15 residues.

The rearrangement uses TRBV10-3 and TRBJ1-1, with 9 nucleotides matching TRBD1. Sequenced sample: Tregs from blood. The sequence was obtained from a man between 18 and 29 years old in good health. CDR3 in amino acids: CAIRPTGGMNTEAFF. The CDR3 coding sequence is TGTGCCATCAGACCGACAGGGGGAATGAACACTGAAGCTTTCTTT.